The following is a T cell receptor (beta chain) sequence with its context. TCRdb keeps only in-frame clones here, not all; method: immunoSEQ multiplex PCR. The sample records about 56,000 clones, 85% to 95% being singletons. This sample was taken from a study of cytomegalovirus exposure and HLA in healthy donors. The CDR3 covers 13 residues. V shed 8 bases and J shed 2 bases, with 13 bases lying between them. CDR1 is SNHLY, CDR2 FYNNEI, per germline. The rearrangement joins TRBV2 to TRBJ2-7; TRBD2 might be the D (5 bases). Sequencing input: PBMCs. This sequence originates from a young man in good health and CMV-seronegative. CDR3 sequence: CASLPDGTYEQYF. CDR3 DNA sequence: TGTGCCAGCCTTCCGGACGGGACCTACGAGCAGTACTTC.